This passage covers 3 T cell receptor beta chains from one sample sequenced in a study of blood T cell repertoires in COVID-19. Generated by immunoSEQ multiplex PCR, the TCRdb table keeps only in-frame clones and is missing some. The data contain about 230,000 clones, approximately 83% of them seen just once; the ten biggest clones take up about 7.4%. The sequenced sample consisted of peripheral blood. These receptors all stem from a woman aged 45 to 65 with acute or convalescent COVID-19.

The gene calls are TRBV5-4 and TRBJ2-5; weak D call: TRBD2 (6 bases). V lost 2 bases to trimming and J lost 4 bases, with 9 bases between them. Germline CDR1 and CDR2: SGHNT and YYREEE (reference sequence). The CDR3 is made up of 13 amino acids. The CDR3, as DNA: TGTGCCAGCAGCTTCCGGGAGAGAGAGACCCAGTACTTC. This codes for CASSFRERETQYF.

The chain is built from TRBV28 and TRBJ2-3; 7 bases fit TRBD1. The CDR3 loop spans 15 amino acids. V lost 7 bases, J lost 1 base, and 8 bases stayed unmatched. Germline values: CDR1 MDHEN, CDR2 SYDVKM. CDR3 region: CASTPRGQGTDTQYF. The CDR3 coding sequence is TGTGCCAGCACCCCCCGCGGACAGGGCACAGATACGCAGTATTTT.

This clone has just one count. The CDR3 reads CASSLLAGETQYF. CDR3 DNA sequence: TGTGCCAGCAGTTTACTAGCTGGGGAGACCCAGTACTTC. The chain joins TRBV28 to TRBJ2-5; a weak D match, TRBD2 (5 bases). V lost 2 bases and J 5 bases, leaving 9 bases between the germline ends. Per germline, CDR1 MDHEN and CDR2 SYDVKM. The CDR3 runs to 13 residues.